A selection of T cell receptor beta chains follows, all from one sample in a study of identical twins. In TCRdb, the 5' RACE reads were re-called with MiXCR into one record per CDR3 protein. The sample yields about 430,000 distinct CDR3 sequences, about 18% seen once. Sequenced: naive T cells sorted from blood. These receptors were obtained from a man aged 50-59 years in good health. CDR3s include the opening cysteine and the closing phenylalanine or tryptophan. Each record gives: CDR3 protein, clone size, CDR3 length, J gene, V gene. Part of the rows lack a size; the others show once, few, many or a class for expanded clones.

CDR3 protein: CSARAKSYNEHFF
clone size: -
CDR3 length: 13
J gene: TRBJ2-1
V gene: TRBV20-1

CDR3 protein: CASSYLGLGEQYF
clone size: -
CDR3 length: 13
J gene: TRBJ2-7
V gene: TRBV6-2/TRBV6-3

CDR3 protein: CASSFDIANTEAFF
clone size: few
CDR3 length: 14
J gene: TRBJ1-1
V gene: TRBV7-2

CDR3 protein: CSAIPGGYYEQYF
clone size: -
CDR3 length: 13
J gene: TRBJ2-7
V gene: TRBV20-1

CDR3 protein: CASSSTGTATEAFF
clone size: many
CDR3 length: 14
J gene: TRBJ1-1
V gene: TRBV5-1

CDR3 protein: CASSFPRPTSGGREDRRNEQFF
clone size: -
CDR3 length: 22
J gene: TRBJ2-1
V gene: TRBV10-2

CDR3 protein: CASSAQKPGLTMPQYF
clone size: -
CDR3 length: 16
J gene: TRBJ2-5
V gene: TRBV18

CDR3 protein: CASSQDRREKLFF
clone size: few
CDR3 length: 13
J gene: TRBJ1-4
V gene: TRBV4-2

CDR3 protein: CASSSTGIGYNEQFF
clone size: -
CDR3 length: 15
J gene: TRBJ2-1
V gene: TRBV9

CDR3 protein: CASSQGSFDTGELFF
clone size: few
CDR3 length: 15
J gene: TRBJ2-2
V gene: TRBV6-1

CDR3 protein: CASRETGGDQPQHF
clone size: -
CDR3 length: 14
J gene: TRBJ1-5
V gene: TRBV2

CDR3 protein: CASSFLGTQYF
clone size: many
CDR3 length: 11
J gene: TRBJ2-5
V gene: TRBV12-3/TRBV12-4

CDR3 protein: CSARDHSDRGRYEQYF
clone size: few
CDR3 length: 16
J gene: TRBJ2-7
V gene: TRBV20-1

CDR3 protein: CASSMDREQFF
clone size: -
CDR3 length: 11
J gene: TRBJ2-1
V gene: TRBV9

CDR3 protein: CATSDLGAANTGELFF
clone size: -
CDR3 length: 16
J gene: TRBJ2-2
V gene: TRBV24-1

CDR3 protein: CASSSTSAVTDTQYF
clone size: -
CDR3 length: 15
J gene: TRBJ2-3
V gene: TRBV7-8

CDR3 protein: CATSDPEREGTDTQYF
clone size: many
CDR3 length: 16
J gene: TRBJ2-3
V gene: TRBV24-1

CDR3 protein: CASSLARLVGREDYNEQFF
clone size: many
CDR3 length: 19
J gene: TRBJ2-1
V gene: TRBV7-3

CDR3 protein: CASSYQGMVGHGYTF
clone size: -
CDR3 length: 15
J gene: TRBJ1-2
V gene: TRBV6-5

CDR3 protein: CASSRRGDRFF
clone size: -
CDR3 length: 11
J gene: TRBJ2-1
V gene: TRBV7-9

CDR3 protein: CSADGKVQETQYF
clone size: -
CDR3 length: 13
J gene: TRBJ2-5
V gene: TRBV20-1

CDR3 protein: CSASRIQETQYF
clone size: -
CDR3 length: 12
J gene: TRBJ2-5
V gene: TRBV20-1

CDR3 protein: CASSRNRDRGFHSNQPQHF
clone size: -
CDR3 length: 19
J gene: TRBJ1-5
V gene: TRBV6-2/TRBV6-3

CDR3 protein: CSARDFPGWGEARSEQYF
clone size: -
CDR3 length: 18
J gene: TRBJ2-7
V gene: TRBV20-1

CDR3 protein: CSARDSDYLLAQYF
clone size: many
CDR3 length: 14
J gene: TRBJ2-5
V gene: TRBV20-1

CDR3 protein: CASSFWDSPYEQYF
clone size: -
CDR3 length: 14
J gene: TRBJ2-7
V gene: TRBV7-9

CDR3 protein: CASSLEDREKQFF
clone size: -
CDR3 length: 13
J gene: TRBJ2-1
V gene: TRBV5-1

CDR3 protein: CASSLPPLDEQFF
clone size: -
CDR3 length: 13
J gene: TRBJ2-1
V gene: TRBV7-9

CDR3 protein: CSGMAGGHNEQFF
clone size: few
CDR3 length: 13
J gene: TRBJ2-1
V gene: TRBV29-1